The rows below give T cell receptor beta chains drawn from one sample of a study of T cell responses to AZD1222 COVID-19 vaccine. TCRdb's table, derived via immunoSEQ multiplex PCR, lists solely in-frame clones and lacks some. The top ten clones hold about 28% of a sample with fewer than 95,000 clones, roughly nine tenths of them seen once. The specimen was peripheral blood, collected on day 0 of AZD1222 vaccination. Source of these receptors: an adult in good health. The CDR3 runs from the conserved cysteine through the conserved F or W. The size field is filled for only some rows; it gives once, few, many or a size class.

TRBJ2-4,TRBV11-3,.,CASSPDPVTRPRLAKNIQYF
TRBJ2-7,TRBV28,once,CASRPGGTHPYEQYF
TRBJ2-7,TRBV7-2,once,CASSLTRVEQYF
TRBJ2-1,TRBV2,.,CASFRTSGSYNEQFF
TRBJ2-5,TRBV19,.,CASSIDRGAEPYF
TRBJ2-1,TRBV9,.,CASSGGGVVNEQFF
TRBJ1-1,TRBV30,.,CAWGPGTGGTEAFF
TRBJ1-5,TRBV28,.,CASSSIRGTGESNQPQHF
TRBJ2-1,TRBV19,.,CASSIGGAGGWDEQFF
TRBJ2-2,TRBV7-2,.,CASSLGGNTGELFF
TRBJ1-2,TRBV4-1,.,CASSQDPGGADSGYTF
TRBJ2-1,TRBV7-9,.,CASSLNRDEQFF
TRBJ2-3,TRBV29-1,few,CSVASQARGPTDTQYF